Shown below are 27 T cell receptor beta chains from a single sample sequenced in a study of OX40 agonist ivuxolimab in advanced cancers. Repertoires were generated with immunoSEQ multiplex PCR, while TCRdb's copy carries only in-frame clones and drops some. The table shows approximately 46,000 clones, with around 90% occurring only once. Sequenced material: CD4+ or CD8+ T cells sorted from blood, taken in a trial of the OX40 agonist ivuxolimab. The origin of the receptors is an adult with an advanced solid tumor such as melanoma, head and neck, liver or kidney cancer.

This chain uses TRBV27 with TRBJ2-1; 10 bases match TRBD2. Germline V gene lookup returns CDR1 MNHEY and CDR2 SMNVEV (reference sequence). There are 15 residues in the CDR3. V shed 5 bases, J shed 8 bases, and the junction held 9 bases outside the gene matches. As DNA, the CDR3 is TGTGCCAGCAGTCCCCTAGCGGGAGTGAACGATGAGCAGTTCTTC. Its translation: CASSPLAGVNDEQFF.

The rearrangement links TRBV7-2 to TRBJ2-3; TRBD2 is a possible D gene (6 bases). V lost 2 bases, J lost 2 bases, and 14 bases lay in between. The CDR3 has 16 residues. Germline CDR1 and CDR2: SGHTA and FQGNSA. This chain's CDR3 is CASSLIRERYTDTQYF. As DNA, the CDR3 is TGTGCCAGCAGCTTAATCCGGGAGAGATACACAGATACGCAGTATTTT.

This clone was recorded once. V is TRBV7-2 and J is TRBJ1-4, with D tentatively TRBD1 (5 bases). Germline V CDR1 and CDR2: SGHTA, FQGNSA. The CDR3 consists of 16 residues. V lost 5 bases, J lost 8 bases, and 21 bases lay in between. For the CDR3, the DNA is TGTGCCAGCAGCCTCTACAGGCCCGCTGGGGTGGAAAAACTGTTTTTT. Amino acid sequence: CASSLYRPAGVEKLFF.

The rearrangement joins TRBV28 to TRBJ2-1, with 14 bases identical to TRBD2. The CDR3 runs 17 residues. Unmatched junction bases numbered 12, after V lost 5 bases and J lost 9 bases. Germline assignment: CDR1 MDHEN and CDR2 SYDVKM. CDR3 amino acids: CASSPLGGLAGVSEQFF. CDR3 DNA sequence: TGTGCCAGCAGTCCCCTAGGGGGACTAGCGGGAGTTAGTGAGCAGTTCTTC.

The chain employs TRBV7-9 and TRBJ2-7; D is tentatively TRBD1 or TRBD2 (5 bases each). In germline, CDR1 is SEHNR, CDR2 FQNEAQ (reference sequence). The V end was cut by 4 bases, the J end by 5 bases, with 15 bases between. This CDR3 is 14 amino acids long. CDR3 sequence: CASSSGRGNHEQYF. CDR3 coding DNA: TGTGCCAGCAGCTCGGGAAGGGGAAATCACGAGCAGTACTTC.

This chain links TRBV5-1 with TRBJ1-1, with a weak D call TRBD1 (6 bases). The CDR3 covers 15 residues. Germline CDR1 reads SGHRS; CDR2 reads YFSETQ. The V and J ends lost 4 bases and 0 bases respectively, with 13 bases between them. The CDR3 protein is CASSPAGAVNTEAFF. CDR3 bases: TGCGCCAGCAGCCCGGCAGGGGCAGTGAACACTGAAGCTTTCTTT.

The chain employs TRBV7-9 and TRBJ1-2, with a weak D call TRBD1 (5 bases). Germline assignment: CDR1 SEHNR and CDR2 FQNEAQ (reference sequence). Trimming cost V 0 bases and J 3 bases, with 11 bases left between them. This CDR3 has 15 amino acids. The chain's CDR3 is CASSLAVTEYYGYTF. DNA of the CDR3: TGTGCCAGCAGCTTAGCAGTGACAGAGTACTATGGCTACACCTTC. The entire variable domain, with the rest obtained from reference TRBV7-9 and TRBJ1-2, is as follows: DTGVSQNPRHKITKRGQNVTFRCDPISEHNRLYWYRQTLGQGPEFLTYFQNEAQLEKSRLLSDRFSAERPKGSFSTLEIQRTEQGDSAMYLCASSLAVTEYYGYTFGSGTRLTVV.

This clone was seen only a few times. This chain joins TRBV29-1 and TRBJ1-1, with D possibly matching TRBD1 (6 bases). CDR3 length: 13 amino acids. Germline V gene lookup returns CDR1 SQVTM and CDR2 ANQGSEA. V lost 4 bases and J 6 bases, leaving 15 bases between the germline ends. The chain's CDR3 is CSVALSRGSEAFF. The DNA of the CDR3 is TGCAGCGTTGCTTTGTCAAGGGGGTCTGAAGCTTTCTTT.

The chain links TRBV2 to TRBJ2-7, with D perhaps being TRBD1 or TRBD2 (5 bases each). The ends were cut back, 8 bases at V and 4 bases at J, with 15 bases in the middle. CDR1 is SNHLY, CDR2 FYNNEI, per germline. The CDR3 extends over 13 amino acids. For the CDR3, the DNA is TGTGCCAGCCTGGCACTTGGGGGTTACGAGCAGTACTTC. It codes for CASLALGGYEQYF.

The chain employs TRBV28 and TRBJ2-2; D is unresolved. The CDR3 covers 17 residues. V lost 7 bases and J lost 0, with 18 bases in between. Germline-derived CDR1 and CDR2 are MDHEN and SYDVKM. CDR3 sequence (DNA): TGTGCCAGCACCCTCCTAGTGGAAGGAACGAACACCGGGGAGCTGTTTTTT. Residues: CASTLLVEGTNTGELFF.

The rearrangement uses TRBV28 and TRBJ1-5; 8 bases are a match to TRBD1. Germline V gives CDR1 MDHEN, CDR2 SYDVKM. The V and J ends lost 6 bases and 0 bases, in that order; junction bases with no gene match: 13. CDR3 length: 18 residues. CDR3 residues: CASSHGTGPLISNQPQHF. The CDR3 DNA is TGTGCCAGCAGCCATGGGACAGGCCCTCTTATTAGCAATCAGCCCCAGCATTTT.

The chain combines TRBV2 with TRBJ1-2; TRBD1 might be the D (5 bases). CDR3 length equals 15 residues. Trimming cost V 3 bases and J 4 bases, with 15 bases left between them. The germline V gene has CDR1 SNHLY and CDR2 FYNNEI. This chain's CDR3 is CASSDRPGPTYGYTF. CDR3 in DNA: TGTGCCAGCAGTGATAGGCCAGGGCCGACCTATGGCTACACCTTC.

CDR3 nucleotide sequence: TGTGCCACCAGCAGAGAACGTGTACGCTCTGGAAACACCATATATTTT. It specifies CATSRERVRSGNTIYF. J is TRBJ1-3 and V is TRBV15; D not resolved. The V end lost 0 bases, the J end lost 0 bases, and 9 bases lay between the germline ends. CDR1 is LNHNV and CDR2 is YYDKDF in the germline V gene (reference sequence). CDR3 length: 16 amino acids.

CDR3 DNA sequence: TGTGCCAGCAGCCTCTCGAAGGGACAGGGGGCTTACGGGGCCAACGTCCTGACTTTC. Translated: CASSLSKGQGAYGANVLTF. V and J are TRBV9 and TRBJ2-6; 12 bases line up with TRBD1. Germline assignment: CDR1 SGDLS and CDR2 YYNGEE. The CDR3 runs 19 residues. With V trimmed by 4 bases and J by 4 bases, 12 bases remained unmatched.

The CDR3 sequence is CASSLSGLAGVTGELFF. The CDR3 DNA is TGCGCCAGCAGCTTGTCGGGGCTAGCGGGAGTTACCGGGGAGCTGTTTTTT. The chain combines TRBV5-1 with TRBJ2-2; 10 nucleotides align to TRBD2. V was pared by 1 base and J by 5 bases, with 8 bases of the junction left unmatched. CDR3 size: 17 residues. The germline V gene has CDR1 SGHRS and CDR2 YFSETQ.

This sequence joins TRBV5-8 and TRBJ2-7, with D unclear. The CDR3 spans 12 residues. Trimming shortened V by 1 base and J by 5 bases, and 7 bases separated the two germline ends. Germline assignment: CDR1 SGHTS and CDR2 YDEGEE. CDR3: CASSLLPDEQYF. The CDR3 nucleotides are TGTGCCAGCAGCTTGTTGCCGGACGAGCAGTACTTC.

As regards this clone: Other DNA variants within this sample encode the same CDR3. This sequence joins TRBV29-1 and TRBJ2-7; tentatively, D is TRBD2 (6 bases). The CDR3 spans 13 residues. V was cut by 0 bases and J by 0 bases, with 6 bases left in between. Per the germline V gene, CDR1 is SQVTM and CDR2 is ANQGSEA. CDR3 DNA sequence: TGCAGCGTTGAAGAGGAGGGCTCCTACGAGCAGTACTTC. It specifies CSVEEEGSYEQYF.

In its sample, this clone was seen once. This chain links TRBV7-9 with TRBJ2-5, with 8 nucleotides matching TRBD2. Losses at the gene ends were 6 bases for V and 5 bases for J; bases not matched to a gene: 8. Germline V gives CDR1 SEHNR, CDR2 FQNEAQ (reference sequence). The CDR3 covers 14 residues. The chain's CDR3 is CASSSLAGDETQYF. The DNA of the CDR3 is TGTGCCAGCAGTTCGCTAGCGGGTGATGAGACCCAGTACTTC.

In its sample, this clone was seen a few times. The chain employs TRBV6-4 and TRBJ2-1, with TRBD1 matching over 7 bases. Germline CDR1 and CDR2: MRHNA and SNTAGT. The CDR3 has 14 amino acids. With V trimmed by 3 bases and J by 8 bases, 7 bases remained unmatched. DNA of the CDR3: TGTGCCAGCAGTGATGTAGAGGGGGCCGATGAGCAGTTCTTC. Protein sequence: CASSDVEGADEQFF.

The chain carries TRBV28 and TRBJ1-5, with D perhaps matching TRBD1 (5 bases). The CDR3 is 14 residues long. The ends were cut back, 2 bases at V and 6 bases at J, with 11 bases in the middle. Germline V gene sequence: CDR1 MDHEN, CDR2 SYDVKM. CDR3 amino acids: CASSLQGEAQPQHF. CDR3 coding DNA: TGTGCCAGCAGTTTACAGGGAGAGGCTCAGCCCCAGCATTTT.

Worth noting for this clone: One end of the junction does not line up with germline, which may come from a read error. The chain joins TRBV7-7 to TRBJ2-2, with 7 bases matching TRBD2. CDR3 length: 16 amino acids. Germline V lookup: CDR1 SSHAT, CDR2 FNYEAQ (reference sequence). Here the CDR3 reads CASSLVTGGGTGELFF. The CDR3 DNA follows: TGTGCTAGCAGCTTAGTTACGGGAGGCGGGACCGGGGAGCTGTTTTTT.

The chain recombines TRBV9 with TRBJ2-2; 7 nucleotides agree with TRBD2. CDR3 size: 20 residues. V dropped 4 bases and J dropped 2; count of bases not matched to a gene: 20. Germline CDR1 is SGDLS and CDR2 is YYNGEE. The DNA of the CDR3 is TGTGCCAGCAGCTCGAACCCCGGGACTACACCTCCACCTAACACCGGGGAGCTGTTTTTT. Protein product: CASSSNPGTTPPPNTGELFF.

The chain links TRBV7-9 to TRBJ2-1; either TRBD1 or TRBD2 may supply D (5 bases each). Germline V gene sequence: CDR1 SEHNR, CDR2 FQNEAQ (reference sequence). The CDR3 is 17 amino acids. Between the trimmed V and J ends, which lost 6 bases and 7 bases, there was a span of 25 bases. CDR3: CASRSILPRGTGNEQFF. The CDR3 DNA is TGTGCCAGCAGGTCCATCCTCCCTAGGGGAACGGGAAATGAGCAGTTCTTC. The variable domain in full, with the rest retrieved from reference TRBV7-9 and TRBJ2-1, is DTGVSQNPRHKITKRGQNVTFRCDPISEHNRLYWYRQTLGQGPEFLTYFQNEAQLEKSRLLSDRFSAERPKGSFSTLEIQRTEQGDSAMYLCASRSILPRGTGNEQFFGPGTRLTVL.

This chain joins TRBV11-2 and TRBJ2-1; D tentatively fits TRBD1 or TRBD2 (6 bases each). The CDR3 has 17 amino acids. Between the trimmed V and J ends, which lost 1 base and 7 bases, there was a span of 20 bases. Germline CDR1 and CDR2: SGHAT and FQNNGV. For the CDR3, the DNA is TGTGCCAGCAGCTTAGTGGCTGGGTCGGGGGCCTTAAATGAGCAGTTCTTC. Its translation: CASSLVAGSGALNEQFF.

The chain couples TRBV5-4 to TRBJ2-3, with 7 bases fitting TRBD2. This CDR3 has 13 amino acids. The germline V gene has CDR1 SGHNT and CDR2 YYREEE (reference sequence). V lost 10 bases to trimming and J lost 5 bases; unmatched junction nucleotides: 10. CDR3 protein: CAAAGPQKDTQYF. The CDR3 DNA sequence: TGTGCCGCAGCGGGACCTCAAAAAGATACGCAGTATTTT.

The DNA for the CDR3 is TGTGCCATCAGAGGGACAGCCCCAAACTCCTATGGCTACACCTTC. Residues: CAIRGTAPNSYGYTF. The chain carries TRBV10-3 and TRBJ1-2, with TRBD1 matching over 7 bases. This CDR3 has 15 amino acids. V lost 6 bases to trimming and J lost 4 bases; unmatched junction nucleotides: 11. CDR1 is ENHRY and CDR2 is SYGVKD in the germline V gene.

The rearrangement uses TRBV6-5 and TRBJ2-1; tentatively, D is TRBD2 (5 bases). The CDR3 consists of 13 residues. Germline V gives CDR1 MNHEY, CDR2 SVGAGI. Trimming left V 5 bases short and J 2 bases short, with 7 bases between. DNA of the CDR3: TGTGCCAGCAGTATCGGGACCTACAATGAGCAGTTCTTC. Protein sequence: CASSIGTYNEQFF.